The 12 T cell receptor beta chains below come from one sample, sequenced in a study of cytomegalovirus exposure and HLA in healthy donors. Use of 60 Vbeta and 13 Jbeta primers characterized the PCR. Profiled with immunoSEQ multiplex PCR; TCRdb holds only in-frame clones, not every one. The sample consists of around 69,000 clones, about 70% of them appearing once. The specimen was PBMCs. These receptors all stem from a man between 35 and 55 years old in good health and CMV-seropositive.

This clone was observed a handful of times. V usage is TRBV5-1 and J usage is TRBJ2-7; 8 bases line up with TRBD1. With 3 bases clipped from V and 2 bases from J, the junction kept 4 bases outside the gene matches. CDR3 size: 14 residues. In germline, CDR1 is SGHRS, CDR2 YFSETQ. CDR3 protein: CASSSGTGPYEQYF. The CDR3 nucleotides are TGCGCCAGCAGCTCCGGGACAGGCCCCTACGAGCAGTACTTC.

This clone was seen only a few times. At one boundary the junction diverges from the germline segment, which might be a read error. The chain carries TRBV7-7 and TRBJ1-4; 7 positions agree with TRBD1. Per germline, CDR1 SSHAT and CDR2 FNYEAQ (reference sequence). This CDR3 contains 17 residues. For the CDR3, the DNA is TGTGCTAGCAGCCCTAGTCTACCGGCAGGGGGGAATGAAAAACTGTTTTTT. Its translation: CASSPSLPAGGNEKLFF.

This sequence joins TRBV25-1 and TRBJ1-1, with D perhaps TRBD1 (5 bases). The CDR3 has 14 residues. The V end lost 2 bases, the J end lost 0 bases, and 7 bases lay between the germline ends. Germline values: CDR1 MGHDK, CDR2 SYGVNS. The CDR3 bases are TGTGCCAGCAGTGAAGGGGCCGTGAACACTGAAGCTTTCTTT. This codes for CASSEGAVNTEAFF.

In this sample, this clone turned up once. One end of the junction is discordant with germline, which a read error may explain. V usage is TRBV11-2 and J usage is TRBJ2-7, with D perhaps matching TRBD1 (5 bases). CDR1 is SGHAT, CDR2 FQNNGV, per germline. This CDR3 has 12 residues. This CDR3 reads CASSDSENRRGF. In DNA form, the CDR3 reads TGTGCCAGCAGCGATAGTGAAAACAGGCGAGGCTTC.

V usage is TRBV5-1 and J usage is TRBJ1-2; D is unclear. This CDR3 is built from 12 residues. The ends were cut back, 0 bases at V and 3 bases at J, with 3 bases in the middle. Per the germline V gene, CDR1 is SGHRS and CDR2 is YFSETQ. This CDR3 is CASSLGDYGYTF. CDR3 nucleotides: TGCGCCAGCAGCTTGGGCGACTATGGCTACACCTTC. Supplemented by reference TRBV5-1 and TRBJ1-2, the full variable domain reads KAGVTQTPRYLIKTRGQQVTLSCSPISGHRSVSWYQQTPGQGLQFLFEYFSETQRNKGNFPGRFSGRQFSNSRSEMNVSTLELGDSALYLCASSLGDYGYTFGSGTRLTVV.

The chain combines TRBV18 with TRBJ1-5; D may be TRBD1 (5 bases). Germline values: CDR1 KGHSH, CDR2 LQKENI. Between the trimmed V and J ends, which lost 1 base and 7 bases, there was a span of 14 bases. The CDR3 length is 15 residues. The CDR3 nucleotides read TGTGCCAGCTCACCACGCCGGGGGGGGGACCAGCCCCAGCATTTT. Its translation is CASSPRRGGDQPQHF.

This chain connects TRBV28 to TRBJ2-7, with TRBD1 identical over 10 bases. The CDR3 is made up of 14 amino acids. Trimming cost V 5 bases and J 4 bases; bases outside gene matches: 5. CDR1 is MDHEN and CDR2 is SYDVKM in the germline V gene. The CDR3 sequence: CASSPWTGGYEQYF. CDR3 DNA sequence: TGTGCCAGCAGTCCTTGGACAGGGGGGTACGAGCAGTACTTC.

The chain joins TRBV5-1 to TRBJ2-3, with D possibly TRBD1 on 5 matching bases. The CDR3 loop spans 14 amino acids. Per germline, CDR1 SGHRS and CDR2 YFSETQ. The V gene lost 4 bases and the J gene lost 0 bases, with 9 bases spanning the gap. This CDR3 is CASSGPGSTDTQYF. DNA for the CDR3: TGCGCCAGCAGCGGGCCAGGGAGCACAGATACGCAGTATTTT. Supplemented by reference TRBV5-1 and TRBJ2-3, the full variable domain reads KAGVTQTPRYLIKTRGQQVTLSCSPISGHRSVSWYQQTPGQGLQFLFEYFSETQRNKGNFPGRFSGRQFSNSRSEMNVSTLELGDSALYLCASSGPGSTDTQYFGPGTRLTVL.

The DNA of the CDR3 is TGTGCCAGCAGCCAACCTCTCCCGGGACAAATTCATCGGTCCTATAATTCACCCCTCCACTTT. The encoded protein is CASSQPLPGQIHRSYNSPLHF. V usage is TRBV14 and J usage is TRBJ1-6; tentatively, D is TRBD1 (6 bases). CDR3 length: 21 amino acids. From germline, CDR1 is SGHDN and CDR2 FVKESK. Trimming shortened V by 2 bases and J by 1 base, and 24 bases separated the two germline ends. Using reference TRBV14 and TRBJ1-6 for the parts outside the CDR3, the full variable domain is EAGVTQFPSHSVIEKGQTVTLRCDPISGHDNLYWYRRVMGKEIKFLLHFVKESKQDESGMPNNRFLAERTGGTYSTLKVQPAELEDSGVYFCASSQPLPGQIHRSYNSPLHFGNGTRLTVT.

The J gene is TRBJ1-5, the V gene TRBV10-3; D call uncertain. The CDR3 extends over 13 amino acids. V lost 5 bases and J 5 bases, leaving 10 bases between the germline ends. CDR1 is ENHRY and CDR2 is SYGVKD in the germline V gene. CDR3 sequence (DNA): TGTGCCATCAGTACAGCACGCTATCAGCCCCAGCATTTT. It is translated as CAISTARYQPQHF.

J is TRBJ2-5 and V is TRBV5-1; 10 nucleotides align to TRBD2. The CDR3 contains 17 residues. Germline CDR1 and CDR2: SGHRS and YFSETQ. V lost 1 base and J lost 5; bases outside the gene matches: 11. CDR3 coding DNA: TGCGCCAGCAGCTTGAGAGCTAGCGGGAGCGGTGGTGAGACCCAGTACTTC. Protein: CASSLRASGSGGETQYF.

The chain uses TRBV5-5 and TRBJ2-1; D may be TRBD2 (6 bases). Germline-derived CDR1 and CDR2 are SGHKS and YYEKEE (reference sequence). V shed 5 bases and J shed 8 bases, with 14 bases lying between them. This CDR3 spans 13 amino acids. The CDR3 loop is CASSSNPGDEQFF. CDR3 nucleotides: TGTGCCAGCAGTTCTAACCCGGGAGATGAGCAGTTCTTC.